This T cell receptor beta chain was sequenced for a study of T cells expressing NK-cell markers. At the level of the study: Sorted CD3+CD56-NKG2C+, CD3+CD56+NKG2C+ and CD3+CD56+NKG2C- T cells supplied the TCR beta repertoires.

Germline V CDR1 and CDR2: MNHEY, SVGEGT. The CDR3 length is 18 residues. In generating TCR beta cDNA, 5'RACE template switching with UMIs was used. TCRdb re-called the 5' RACE reads and shows each CDR3 protein once, DNA omitted. In total, the table holds under 500,000 distinct CDR3 sequences. With respect to this clonotype: The target antigen is unknown.

Study results and limitations: Dominant NKG2C+ clonotype frequencies of 1.0-7.0% of CD8+ T cells were measured in about six donors.

This TCR came from a woman between 18 and 69 years old in good health. Sequencing used blood T cells: a sorted CD56 or NKG2C T cell subset, CD4+ or CD8+ T cells, or bulk PBMC T cells (not recorded which). The rearrangement links TRBV6-2 or TRBV6-3 to TRBJ1-5; TCRdb's D gene call, TRBD1, goes unchecked for lack of DNA. The CDR3 is CASKKGANTDRFNQPQHF.